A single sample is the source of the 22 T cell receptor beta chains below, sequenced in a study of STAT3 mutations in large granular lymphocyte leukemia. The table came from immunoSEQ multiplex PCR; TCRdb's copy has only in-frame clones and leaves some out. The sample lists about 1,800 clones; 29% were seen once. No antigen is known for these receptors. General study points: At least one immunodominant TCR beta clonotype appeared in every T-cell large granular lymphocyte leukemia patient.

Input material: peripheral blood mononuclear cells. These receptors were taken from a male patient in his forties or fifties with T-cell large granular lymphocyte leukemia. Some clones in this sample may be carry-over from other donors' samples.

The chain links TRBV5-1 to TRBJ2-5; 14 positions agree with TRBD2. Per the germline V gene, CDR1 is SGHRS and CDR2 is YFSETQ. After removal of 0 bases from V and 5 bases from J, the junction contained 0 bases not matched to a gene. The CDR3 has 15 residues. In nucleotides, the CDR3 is TGCGCCAGCAGCTTGGGACTAGCGGGGGGGGAGACCCAGTACTTC. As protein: CASSLGLAGGETQYF.

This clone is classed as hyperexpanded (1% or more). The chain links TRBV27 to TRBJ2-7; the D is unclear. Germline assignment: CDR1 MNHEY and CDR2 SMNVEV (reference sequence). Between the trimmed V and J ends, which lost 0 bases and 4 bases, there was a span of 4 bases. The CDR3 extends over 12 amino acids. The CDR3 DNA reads TGTGCCAGCAGTTTATCGGGATACGAGCAGTACTTC. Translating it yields CASSLSGYEQYF.

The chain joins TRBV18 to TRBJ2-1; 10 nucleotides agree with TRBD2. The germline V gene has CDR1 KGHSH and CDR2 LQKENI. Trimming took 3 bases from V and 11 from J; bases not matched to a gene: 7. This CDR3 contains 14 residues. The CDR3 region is CASSPASGRDQQFF. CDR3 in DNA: TGTGCCAGCTCACCCGCGAGCGGGAGGGATCAGCAGTTCTTC.

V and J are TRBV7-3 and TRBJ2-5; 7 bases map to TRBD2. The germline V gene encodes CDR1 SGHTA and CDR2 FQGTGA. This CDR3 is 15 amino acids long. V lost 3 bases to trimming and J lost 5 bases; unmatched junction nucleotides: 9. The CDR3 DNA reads TGTGCCAGCAGCTTGGTGGGAGGGCCGCGGGAGACCCAGTACTTC. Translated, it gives CASSLVGGPRETQYF.

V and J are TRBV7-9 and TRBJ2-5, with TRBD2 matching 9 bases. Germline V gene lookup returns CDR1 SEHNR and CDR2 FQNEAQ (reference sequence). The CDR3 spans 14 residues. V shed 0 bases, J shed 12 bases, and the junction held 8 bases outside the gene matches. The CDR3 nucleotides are TGTGCCAGCAGCTTAGCGCAGCGGGAGGACCGGGAGTACTTC. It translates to CASSLAQREDREYF.

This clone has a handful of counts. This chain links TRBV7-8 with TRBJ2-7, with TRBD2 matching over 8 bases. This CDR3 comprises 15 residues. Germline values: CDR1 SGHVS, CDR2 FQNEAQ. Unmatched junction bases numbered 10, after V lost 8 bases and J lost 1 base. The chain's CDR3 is CASAKAGTSSYEQYF. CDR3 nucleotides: TGTGCCAGCGCTAAAGCCGGGACTAGTTCCTACGAGCAGTACTTC.

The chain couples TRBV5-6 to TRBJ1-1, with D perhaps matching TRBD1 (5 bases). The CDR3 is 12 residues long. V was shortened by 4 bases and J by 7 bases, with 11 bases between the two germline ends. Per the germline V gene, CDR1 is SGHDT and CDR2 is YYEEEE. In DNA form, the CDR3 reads TGTGCCAGCAGCACGGACACCTTTGAAGCTTTCTTT. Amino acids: CASSTDTFEAFF.

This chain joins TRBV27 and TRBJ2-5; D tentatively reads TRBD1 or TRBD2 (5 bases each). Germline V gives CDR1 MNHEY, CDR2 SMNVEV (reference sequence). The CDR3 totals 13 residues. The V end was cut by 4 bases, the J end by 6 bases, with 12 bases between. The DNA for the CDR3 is TGTGCCAGCAGTTGGGACCCAAGGCAGACCCAGTACTTC. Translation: CASSWDPRQTQYF.

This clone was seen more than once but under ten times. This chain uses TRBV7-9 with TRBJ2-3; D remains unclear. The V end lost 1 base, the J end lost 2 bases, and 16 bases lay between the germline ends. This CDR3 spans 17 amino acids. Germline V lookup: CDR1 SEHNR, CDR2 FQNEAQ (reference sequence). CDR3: CASSLDTTNPLTDTQYF. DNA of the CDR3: TGTGCCAGCAGCTTAGATACCACTAACCCACTCACAGATACGCAGTATTTT.

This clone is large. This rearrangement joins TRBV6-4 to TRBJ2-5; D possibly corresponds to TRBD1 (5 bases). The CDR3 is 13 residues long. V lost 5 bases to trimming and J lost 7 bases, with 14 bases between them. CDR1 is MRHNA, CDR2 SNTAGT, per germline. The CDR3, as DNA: TGTGCCAGCAGTCAGGACATTCGAGGGACCCAGTACTTC. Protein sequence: CASSQDIRGTQYF.

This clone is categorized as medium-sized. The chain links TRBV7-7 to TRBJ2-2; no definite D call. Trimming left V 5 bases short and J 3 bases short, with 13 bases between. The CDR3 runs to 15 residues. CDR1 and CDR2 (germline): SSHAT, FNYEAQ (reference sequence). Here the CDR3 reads CASSPFDGDTGELFF. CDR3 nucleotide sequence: TGTGCCAGCAGCCCTTTCGATGGAGACACCGGGGAGCTGTTTTTT.

This CDR3 is CAWSVSWQETQYF. CDR3 in DNA: TGTGCCTGGAGTGTATCCTGGCAAGAGACCCAGTACTTC. This chain links TRBV30 with TRBJ2-5, with no clear D. Germline V lookup: CDR1 GTSNPN, CDR2 SVGIG (reference sequence). The ends were cut back, 0 bases at V and 2 bases at J, with 7 bases in the middle. There are 13 residues in the CDR3.

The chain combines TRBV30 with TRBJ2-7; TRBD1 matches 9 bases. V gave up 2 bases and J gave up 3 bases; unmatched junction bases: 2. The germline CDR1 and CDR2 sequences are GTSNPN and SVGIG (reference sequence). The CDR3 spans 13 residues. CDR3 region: CAWSRDRVYEQYF. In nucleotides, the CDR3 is TGTGCCTGGAGTCGGGACAGGGTCTACGAGCAGTACTTC.

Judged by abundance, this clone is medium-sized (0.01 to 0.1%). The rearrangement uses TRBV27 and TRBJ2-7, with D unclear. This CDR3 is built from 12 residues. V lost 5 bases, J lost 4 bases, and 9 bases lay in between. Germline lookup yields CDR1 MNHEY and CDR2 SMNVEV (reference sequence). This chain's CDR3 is CASSRPGYEQYF. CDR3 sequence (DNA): TGTGCCAGCAGTCGACCCGGGTACGAGCAGTACTTC.

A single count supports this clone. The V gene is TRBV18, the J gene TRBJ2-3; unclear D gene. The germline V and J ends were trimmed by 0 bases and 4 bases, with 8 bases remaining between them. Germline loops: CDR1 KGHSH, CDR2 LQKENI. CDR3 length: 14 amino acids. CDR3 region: CASSPPAGSDTQYF. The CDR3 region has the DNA TGTGCCAGCTCACCACCTGCAGGATCAGATACGCAGTATTTT.

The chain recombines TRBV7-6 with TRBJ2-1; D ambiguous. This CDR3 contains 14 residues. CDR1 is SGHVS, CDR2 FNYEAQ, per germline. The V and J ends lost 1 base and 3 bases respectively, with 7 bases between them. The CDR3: CASSLEVGYNEQFF. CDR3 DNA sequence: TGTGCCAGCAGCTTAGAAGTTGGCTACAATGAGCAGTTCTTC.

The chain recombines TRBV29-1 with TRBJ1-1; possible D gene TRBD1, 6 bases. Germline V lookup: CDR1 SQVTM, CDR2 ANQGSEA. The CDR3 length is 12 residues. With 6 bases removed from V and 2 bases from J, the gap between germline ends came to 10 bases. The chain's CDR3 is CSVTTGNTEAFF. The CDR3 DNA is TGCAGCGTGACGACAGGAAACACTGAAGCTTTCTTT.

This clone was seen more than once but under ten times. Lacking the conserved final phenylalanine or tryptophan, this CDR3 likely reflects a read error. CDR3 sequence: CASSHDVAGAFTDTQYL. The CDR3 DNA reads TGTGCCAGCAGCCACGACGTAGCGGGGGCTTTCACAGATACGCAGTATTTG. The rearrangement uses TRBV13 and TRBJ2-3; TRBD2 aligns across 9 bases. Germline V gives CDR1 PRHDT, CDR2 FYEKMQ (reference sequence). The CDR3 spans 17 residues. The V segment lost 5 bases and the J segment 2 bases; nucleotides outside the gene matches: 11.

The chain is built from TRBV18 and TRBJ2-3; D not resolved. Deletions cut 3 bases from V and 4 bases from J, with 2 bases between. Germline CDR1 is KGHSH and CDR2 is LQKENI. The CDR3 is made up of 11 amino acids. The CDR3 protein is CASSPADTQYF. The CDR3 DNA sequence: TGTGCCAGCTCACCGGCAGATACGCAGTATTTT.

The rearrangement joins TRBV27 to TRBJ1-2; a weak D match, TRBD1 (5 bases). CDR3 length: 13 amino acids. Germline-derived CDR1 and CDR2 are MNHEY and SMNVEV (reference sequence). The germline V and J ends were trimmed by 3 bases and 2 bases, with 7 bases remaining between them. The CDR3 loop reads CASSFEGNYGYTF. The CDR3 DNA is TGTGCCAGCAGTTTCGAGGGGAACTATGGCTACACCTTC.

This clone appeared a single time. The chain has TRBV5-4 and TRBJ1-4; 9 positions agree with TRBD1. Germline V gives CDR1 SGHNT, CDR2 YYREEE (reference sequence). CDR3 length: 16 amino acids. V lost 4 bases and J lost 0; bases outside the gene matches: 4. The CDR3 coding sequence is TGTGCCAGCAGCGGGACAGGGATTGCAACTAATGAAAAACTGTTTTTT. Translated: CASSGTGIATNEKLFF. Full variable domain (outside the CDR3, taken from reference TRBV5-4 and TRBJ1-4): ETGVTQSPTHLIKTRGQQVTLRCSSQSGHNTVSWYQQALGQGPQFIFQYYREEENGRGNFPPRFSGLQFPNYSSELNVNALELDDSALYLCASSGTGIATNEKLFFGSGTQLSVL.

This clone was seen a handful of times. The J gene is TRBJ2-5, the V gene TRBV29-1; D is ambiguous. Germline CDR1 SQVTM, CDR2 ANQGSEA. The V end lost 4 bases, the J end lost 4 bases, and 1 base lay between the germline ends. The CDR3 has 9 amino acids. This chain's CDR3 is CSVGETQYF. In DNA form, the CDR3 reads TGCAGCGTTGGAGAGACCCAGTACTTC.